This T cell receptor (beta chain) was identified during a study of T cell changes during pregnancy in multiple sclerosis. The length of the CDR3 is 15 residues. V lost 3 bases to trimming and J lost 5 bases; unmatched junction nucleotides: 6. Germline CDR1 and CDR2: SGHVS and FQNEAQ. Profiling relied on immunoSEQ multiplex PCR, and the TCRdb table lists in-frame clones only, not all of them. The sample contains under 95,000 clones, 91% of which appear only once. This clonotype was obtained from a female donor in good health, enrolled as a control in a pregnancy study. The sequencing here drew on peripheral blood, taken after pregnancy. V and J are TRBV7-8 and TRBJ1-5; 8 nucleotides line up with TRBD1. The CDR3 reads CASSFSGTGDQPQHF. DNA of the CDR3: TGTGCCAGCAGCTTCTCGGGGACAGGCGATCAGCCCCAGCATTTT. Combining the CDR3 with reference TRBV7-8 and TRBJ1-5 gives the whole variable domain GAGVSQSPRYKVAKRGQDVALRCDPISGHVSLFWYQQALGQGPEFLTYFQNEAQLDKSGLPSDRFFAERPEGSVSTLKIQRTQQEDSAVYLCASSFSGTGDQPQHFGDGTRLSIL.